These T cell receptor beta chains were read from a single sample in a study of T cell clonotyping in hematopoietic cell transplantation. Produced via immunoSEQ multiplex PCR; TCRdb's table is partial and in-frame only. The table has approximately 19,000 clones, more than 75% seen once. Sequences were derived from peripheral blood mononuclear cells, sampled before stem cell transplant. The receptor set was obtained from a man aged 45 to 65 with acute myeloid leukemia. Some clones in this sample may be carry-over from other donors' samples. The CDR3 runs from the conserved cysteine through the conserved F or W. Each record gives: clone size, J gene, V gene, D gene, CDR3 protein, CDR3 DNA. D genes are given only for firm matches. Not all rows give a size; the values are once, few, many and, for expanded clones, a class.

clone_size: .
j_call: TRBJ2-7
v_call: TRBV4-1
d_call: .
cdr3_aa: CASSQYDSIYYEQYF
cdr3_nt: TGCGCCAGCAGCCAATACGACAGCATATACTACGAGCAGTACTTC

clone_size: .
j_call: TRBJ2-7
v_call: TRBV28
d_call: TRBD1
cdr3_aa: CASSFRGQGNYEQYF
cdr3_nt: TGTGCCAGCAGTTTCCGGGGACAGGGAAACTACGAGCAGTACTTC

clone_size: .
j_call: TRBJ1-6
v_call: TRBV5-8
d_call: .
cdr3_aa: CASSLRVSSPLHF
cdr3_nt: TGTGCCAGCAGCTTGAGGGTATCTTCACCCCTCCACTTT

clone_size: .
j_call: TRBJ2-3
v_call: TRBV2
d_call: TRBD1
cdr3_aa: CASTHRDSSTDTQYF
cdr3_nt: TGTGCCAGCACTCATCGGGACAGTTCGACAGATACGCAGTATTTT

clone_size: .
j_call: TRBJ2-1
v_call: TRBV4-1
d_call: .
cdr3_aa: CASSPQGWDNEQFF
cdr3_nt: TGCGCCAGCAGCCCGCAAGGGTGGGACAATGAGCAGTTCTTC

clone_size: .
j_call: TRBJ2-6
v_call: TRBV9
d_call: .
cdr3_aa: CASSYRTDSGANVLTF
cdr3_nt: TGTGCCAGCAGCTACAGGACAGACTCTGGGGCCAACGTCCTGACTTTC

clone_size: .
j_call: TRBJ1-6
v_call: TRBV19
d_call: TRBD1
cdr3_aa: CASSQARGNNSPLHF
cdr3_nt: TGTGCCAGTAGTCAGGCCAGGGGGAATAATTCACCCCTCCACTTT

clone_size: .
j_call: TRBJ2-3
v_call: TRBV4-3
d_call: TRBD2
cdr3_aa: CASSTRGLAGGHGTQYF
cdr3_nt: TGCGCCAGCAGCACTCGGGGACTAGCGGGGGGGCACGGTACGCAGTATTTT

clone_size: .
j_call: TRBJ1-1
v_call: TRBV20-1
d_call: .
cdr3_aa: CSARDEEAFF
cdr3_nt: TGCAGTGCTAGAGATGAGGAAGCTTTCTTT

clone_size: .
j_call: TRBJ1-1
v_call: TRBV9
d_call: TRBD1
cdr3_aa: CASSPGTGKTEAFF
cdr3_nt: TGTGCCAGCAGCCCCGGGACAGGGAAAACTGAAGCTTTCTTT

clone_size: few
j_call: TRBJ1-6
v_call: TRBV28
d_call: TRBD1
cdr3_aa: CASRRGGQGHNSPLHF
cdr3_nt: TGTGCCAGCAGACGTGGGGGACAGGGGCATAATTCACCCCTCCACTTT

clone_size: .
j_call: TRBJ2-3
v_call: TRBV10-3
d_call: .
cdr3_aa: CAISESGSTDTQYF
cdr3_nt: TGTGCCATCAGTGAAAGCGGGAGCACAGATACGCAGTATTTT

clone_size: .
j_call: TRBJ2-7
v_call: TRBV27
d_call: .
cdr3_aa: CASSLWGRGPYEQYF
cdr3_nt: TGTGCCAGCAGTTTATGGGGCAGGGGTCCCTACGAGCAGTACTTC

clone_size: .
j_call: TRBJ1-1
v_call: TRBV19
d_call: .
cdr3_aa: CASDDSQTMNTEAFF
cdr3_nt: TGTGCCAGTGACGACAGTCAAACCATGAACACTGAAGCTTTCTTT

clone_size: .
j_call: TRBJ1-1
v_call: TRBV27
d_call: TRBD1
cdr3_aa: CASSPRQGGTEAFF
cdr3_nt: TGTGCCAGCAGCCCCCGACAGGGGGGTACTGAAGCTTTCTTT

clone_size: few
j_call: TRBJ1-1
v_call: TRBV10-3
d_call: .
cdr3_aa: CAIRDLRTTNTEAFF
cdr3_nt: TGTGCCATCAGGGATTTGAGGACAACCAACACTGAAGCTTTCTTT

clone_size: once
j_call: TRBJ1-2
v_call: TRBV11-2
d_call: .
cdr3_aa: CASSFNSGGYGYTF
cdr3_nt: TGTGCCAGCAGCTTTAATTCGGGAGGCTATGGCTACACCTTC

clone_size: .
j_call: TRBJ2-7
v_call: TRBV15
d_call: TRBD1
cdr3_aa: CATSGGPTGQGSYEQYF
cdr3_nt: TGTGCCACCAGCGGAGGCCCGACGGGACAGGGCTCCTACGAGCAGTACTTC

clone_size: few
j_call: TRBJ1-6
v_call: TRBV10-3
d_call: TRBD1
cdr3_aa: CAISADRVQGAPLHF
cdr3_nt: TGTGCCATCAGTGCAGACAGGGTCCAAGGAGCACCCCTCCACTTT

clone_size: .
j_call: TRBJ1-2
v_call: TRBV19
d_call: .
cdr3_aa: CASKDRGYGYTF
cdr3_nt: TGTGCCAGTAAGGACCGGGGCTATGGCTACACCTTC

clone_size: .
j_call: TRBJ2-7
v_call: TRBV6-6
d_call: TRBD1
cdr3_aa: CASSRDRYYEQYF
cdr3_nt: TGTGCCAGCAGCCGGGACAGGTACTACGAGCAGTACTTC

clone_size: once
j_call: TRBJ2-7
v_call: TRBV9
d_call: .
cdr3_aa: CASSVGAGSSHEQYF
cdr3_nt: TGTGCCAGCAGCGTAGGTGCGGGGTCCTCCCACGAGCAGTACTTC

clone_size: .
j_call: TRBJ1-5
v_call: TRBV28
d_call: TRBD1
cdr3_aa: CASSQGTDFNQPQHF
cdr3_nt: TGTGCCAGCAGCCAGGGGACAGATTTTAATCAGCCCCAGCATTTT

clone_size: .
j_call: TRBJ1-5
v_call: TRBV19
d_call: .
cdr3_aa: CASTPPQYSTYSNQPQHF
cdr3_nt: TGTGCCAGTACCCCGCCACAATACAGTACATATAGCAATCAGCCCCAGCATTTT

clone_size: .
j_call: TRBJ1-4
v_call: TRBV4-2
d_call: TRBD1
cdr3_aa: CASSQWDRITNEKLFF
cdr3_nt: TGTGCCAGCAGCCAGTGGGACAGGATAACTAATGAAAAACTGTTTTTT

clone_size: .
j_call: TRBJ2-2
v_call: TRBV11-3
d_call: .
cdr3_aa: CASSLGAVQTGELFF
cdr3_nt: TGTGCCAGCAGCTTAGGGGCCGTCCAAACCGGGGAGCTGTTTTTT

clone_size: .
j_call: TRBJ2-3
v_call: TRBV9
d_call: TRBD2
cdr3_aa: CASSAGAGGNTDTQYF
cdr3_nt: TGTGCCAGCAGCGCCGGAGCGGGGGGAAACACAGATACGCAGTATTTT

clone_size: .
j_call: TRBJ1-5
v_call: TRBV7-6
d_call: .
cdr3_aa: CASSLGPLAREDQPQHF
cdr3_nt: TGTGCCAGCAGCTTAGGACCATTGGCTAGGGAAGACCAGCCCCAGCATTTT

clone_size: few
j_call: TRBJ2-7
v_call: TRBV5-6
d_call: TRBD1
cdr3_aa: CASSFESGQGAREQYF
cdr3_nt: TGTGCCAGCAGCTTTGAGTCGGGACAGGGGGCGCGGGAGCAGTACTTC

clone_size: .
j_call: TRBJ2-2
v_call: TRBV7-2
d_call: .
cdr3_aa: CASSLLGVDNTGELFF
cdr3_nt: TGTGCCAGCAGCTTGCTTGGAGTAGATAACACCGGGGAGCTGTTTTTT

clone_size: .
j_call: TRBJ1-4
v_call: TRBV10-3
d_call: .
cdr3_aa: CAISESKSGGRATEKLFF
cdr3_nt: TGTGCCATCAGTGAGTCGAAGTCGGGGGGTAGGGCGACCGAAAAACTGTTTTTT

clone_size: .
j_call: TRBJ2-3
v_call: TRBV9
d_call: TRBD1
cdr3_aa: CASGGGQGFGDTQYF
cdr3_nt: TGTGCCAGCGGGGGGGGACAGGGGTTTGGGGATACGCAGTATTTT

clone_size: once
j_call: TRBJ2-1
v_call: TRBV15
d_call: TRBD2
cdr3_aa: CATSPQFGAGGFNEQFF
cdr3_nt: TGTGCCACCAGCCCCCAATTCGGCGCGGGGGGGTTCAATGAGCAGTTCTTC

clone_size: .
j_call: TRBJ2-4
v_call: TRBV7-9
d_call: .
cdr3_aa: CASSLGQGNSAIQYF
cdr3_nt: TGTGCCAGCAGCTTGGGGCAGGGGAATTCGGCGATTCAGTACTTC

clone_size: once
j_call: TRBJ1-3
v_call: TRBV5-6
d_call: .
cdr3_aa: CASSLAGSGNTIYF
cdr3_nt: TGTGCCAGCAGCTTGGCGGGCTCTGGAAACACCATATATTTT

clone_size: .
j_call: TRBJ1-1
v_call: TRBV19
d_call: TRBD1
cdr3_aa: CASIKHQGGGLGNTEAFF
cdr3_nt: TGTGCCAGTATAAAGCACCAGGGGGGGGGACTGGGGAACACTGAAGCTTTCTTT

clone_size: .
j_call: TRBJ2-3
v_call: TRBV4-1
d_call: .
cdr3_aa: CASSPREAGSTDTQYF
cdr3_nt: TGCGCCAGCAGCCCGAGGGAAGCGGGTAGCACAGATACGCAGTATTTT

clone_size: .
j_call: TRBJ1-2
v_call: TRBV2
d_call: .
cdr3_aa: CASSEWDYYGYTF
cdr3_nt: TGTGCCAGCAGTGAATGGGACTACTATGGCTACACCTTC

clone_size: .
j_call: TRBJ2-1
v_call: TRBV6-6
d_call: .
cdr3_aa: CASSERSSYNEQFF
cdr3_nt: TGTGCCAGCAGTGAGAGGAGCTCCTACAATGAGCAGTTCTTC

clone_size: .
j_call: TRBJ1-2
v_call: TRBV6-6
d_call: .
cdr3_aa: CASRPTATPNYGYTF
cdr3_nt: TGTGCCAGCAGGCCGACAGCCACCCCTAACTATGGCTACACCTTC

clone_size: .
j_call: TRBJ1-1
v_call: TRBV9
d_call: .
cdr3_aa: CASSVVDESRGYGTEAFF
cdr3_nt: TGTGCCAGCAGCGTAGTTGACGAGAGCAGGGGATACGGCACTGAAGCTTTCTTT

clone_size: .
j_call: TRBJ2-1
v_call: TRBV7-9
d_call: TRBD2
cdr3_aa: CASSAYPGLAASYNEQFF
cdr3_nt: TGTGCCAGCAGCGCCTATCCGGGACTAGCGGCCTCTTACAATGAGCAGTTCTTC

clone_size: .
j_call: TRBJ2-7
v_call: TRBV5-6
d_call: .
cdr3_aa: CASSFGPLGEQYF
cdr3_nt: TGTGCCAGCAGCTTCGGACCTTTGGGGGAGCAGTACTTC

clone_size: .
j_call: TRBJ1-6
v_call: TRBV5-4
d_call: .
cdr3_aa: CASSQDGEYNSPLHF
cdr3_nt: TGCGCCAGCAGCCAAGATGGGGAGTATAATTCACCCCTCCACTTT

clone_size: .
j_call: TRBJ1-5
v_call: TRBV28
d_call: TRBD1
cdr3_aa: CASSIQGAQHF
cdr3_nt: TGTGCCAGCAGTATCCAGGGGGCCCAGCATTTT

clone_size: .
j_call: TRBJ2-5
v_call: TRBV4-3
d_call: .
cdr3_aa: CASSQDRGAETQYF
cdr3_nt: TGCGCCAGCAGCCAAGATAGGGGCGCGGAGACCCAGTACTTC

clone_size: .
j_call: TRBJ1-1
v_call: TRBV6-5
d_call: .
cdr3_aa: CASSYSRNTEAFF
cdr3_nt: TGTGCCAGCAGTTACTCGAGGAACACTGAAGCTTTCTTT

clone_size: once
j_call: TRBJ2-1
v_call: TRBV4-2
d_call: TRBD1
cdr3_aa: CASSNQGAGSYNEQFF
cdr3_nt: TGTGCCAGCAGCAATCAGGGGGCAGGCTCCTACAATGAGCAGTTCTTC

clone_size: .
j_call: TRBJ1-2
v_call: TRBV27
d_call: .
cdr3_aa: CASSFGRGDGYTF
cdr3_nt: TGTGCCAGCAGTTTTGGCAGGGGTGATGGCTACACCTTC

clone_size: .
j_call: TRBJ1-2
v_call: TRBV7-2
d_call: TRBD1
cdr3_aa: CASTWAQGDYGYTF
cdr3_nt: TGTGCCAGCACCTGGGCCCAGGGGGACTATGGCTACACCTTC

clone_size: once
j_call: TRBJ1-5
v_call: TRBV6-5
d_call: .
cdr3_aa: CASSPGSNQPQHF
cdr3_nt: TGTGCCAGCAGCCCAGGTAGCAATCAGCCCCAGCATTTT

clone_size: .
j_call: TRBJ2-1
v_call: TRBV7-9
d_call: .
cdr3_aa: CASSEDLKRDEQFF
cdr3_nt: TGTGCCAGCAGCGAGGATCTAAAGCGCGATGAGCAGTTCTTC

clone_size: .
j_call: TRBJ1-5
v_call: TRBV19
d_call: .
cdr3_aa: CASSIEGRDYSNQPQHF
cdr3_nt: TGTGCCAGTAGTATAGAGGGAAGAGACTATAGCAATCAGCCCCAGCATTTT